The rows below give T cell receptor beta chains drawn from one sample of a study of T cell repertoires in cytomegalovirus infection. Via MiXCR, TCRdb re-called the reads, giving one row per CDR3 protein. The top ten hold about 4.2% of the sample, which has roughly 200,000 distinct CDR3 sequences, roughly 9% seen once. Sequenced sample: PBMCs. Every receptor here comes from a human donor in good health (CMV status not recorded). Some clones in this sample may be carry-over from other donors' samples. Both conserved end residues are part of each CDR3. The D gene is left open where the match is weak. Size is stated for part of the rows, as once, few or many counts, or as a class when the clone is expanded.

15,TRBV12-3/TRBV12-4,TRBJ2-1,NA,few,CASSLIQSHYNEQFF,TGTGCCAGCAGTTTAATACAGTCCCATTACAATGAGCAGTTCTTC
19,TRBV7-3,TRBJ2-5,TRBD2,few,CASSLKNREAGGAQETQYF,TGTGCCAGCAGCTTAAAAAATCGTGAGGCGGGAGGGGCCCAAGAGACCCAGTACTTC
13,TRBV12-3/TRBV12-4,TRBJ1-6,NA,many,CASSPQYNSPLHF,TGTGCCAGCAGTCCCCAGTATAATTCACCCCTCCACTTT
14,TRBV7-2,TRBJ2-2,NA,NA,CSSSLGGNTGELFF,TGTTCCAGCAGCTTGGGGGGTAACACCGGGGAGCTGTTTTTT
16,TRBV20-1,TRBJ1-5,NA,few,CSASFPRQADNQPQHF,TGCAGTGCTAGTTTCCCTCGACAGGCCGACAATCAGCCCCAGCATTTT
14,TRBV20-1,TRBJ2-1,NA,NA,CSAIHRHSYNEQFF,TGCAGTGCTATTCACAGACACTCCTACAATGAGCAGTTCTTC
15,TRBV19,TRBJ1-5,TRBD1,many,CASSTGTGGGQPQHF,TGTGCCAGTAGTACCGGGACAGGGGGTGGGCAGCCCCAGCATTTT
16,TRBV6-1,TRBJ2-1,TRBD2,many,CASSWTSGPSYNEQFF,TGTGCCAGCAGCTGGACTAGCGGGCCATCCTACAATGAGCAGTTCTTC
14,TRBV6-2/TRBV6-3,TRBJ1-1,NA,many,CASSYRDGSTEAFF,TGTGCCAGCAGTTACCGAGACGGGAGCACTGAAGCTTTCTTT
14,TRBV10-3,TRBJ1-2,NA,many,CAISRRGTDYGYTF,TGTGCCATCAGCCGCAGGGGAACGGACTATGGCTACACCTTC
12,TRBV29-1,TRBJ2-2,NA,few,CSVDSNTGELFF,TGCAGCGTCGACAGTAACACCGGGGAGCTGTTTTTT
12,TRBV2,TRBJ1-1,TRBD1,many,CASTRDSREAFF,TGTGCCAGCACCCGGGACAGTCGTGAAGCTTTCTTT
11,TRBV3-1,TRBJ1-1,NA,few,CASSQGQEAFF,TGTGCCAGCAGCCAAGGCCAGGAAGCTTTCTTT
16,TRBV19,TRBJ2-2,NA,NA,CASRHTTGRRTGELFF,TGTGCCAGTAGGCATACTACAGGGCGTCGGACCGGGGAGCTGTTTTTT
14,TRBV19,TRBJ1-1,NA,NA,CASSVSQMNTEAFF,TGTGCCAGTAGTGTCTCTCAAATGAACACTGAAGCTTTCTTT
13,TRBV7-6,TRBJ2-1,NA,many,CASSLYRESVLFF,TGTGCCAGCAGCTTATACAGGGAGTCAGTTCTGTTCTTC
15,TRBV12-3/TRBV12-4,TRBJ1-2,TRBD1,many,CASSPDRDRGYGYTF,TGTGCCAGCAGCCCCGACAGGGATCGGGGCTATGGCTACACCTTC
13,TRBV29-1,TRBJ1-1,TRBD1,many,CSVRGTGRTEAFF,TGCAGCGTGCGTGGGACAGGGAGAACTGAAGCTTTCTTT
13,TRBV6-2/TRBV6-3,TRBJ2-1,NA,few,CATREFGYNEQFF,TGTGCCACCCGGGAGTTTGGTTACAATGAGCAGTTCTTC
14,TRBV28,TRBJ2-3,NA,NA,CATLTGSGTDTQYF,TGTGCCACCCTAACAGGGAGCGGCACAGATACGCAGTATTTT
13,TRBV12-3/TRBV12-4,TRBJ2-7,NA,NA,CASNSDRAYEQYF,TGTGCCAGCAATTCCGACAGAGCCTACGAGCAGTACTTC
14,TRBV30,TRBJ2-1,NA,NA,CAWSGTRGINEQFF,TGTGCCTGGAGCGGGACCCGGGGCATCAATGAGCAGTTCTTC
16,TRBV6-2/TRBV6-3,TRBJ1-1,NA,many,CASSYPAGAQNTEAFF,TGTGCCAGCAGTTATCCGGCCGGGGCCCAGAACACTGAAGCTTTCTTT
14,TRBV25-1,TRBJ1-2,NA,NA,CASREQRIGGGYTF,TGTGCCAGCAGGGAACAACGAATCGGGGGGGGCTACACCTTC
14,TRBV7-3,TRBJ1-1,NA,many,CASSRDGSNTEAFF,TGTGCCAGCAGCCGGGACGGATCGAACACTGAAGCTTTCTTT
16,TRBV19,TRBJ2-7,TRBD1,few,CASSIGTGTSVYEQYF,TGTGCCAGTAGTATTGGGACAGGGACGTCCGTCTACGAGCAGTACTTC
13,TRBV28,TRBJ1-1,NA,many,CASSLRRNTEAFF,TGTGCCAGCAGCTTAAGGCGGAACACTGAAGCTTTCTTT
15,TRBV15,TRBJ2-5,TRBD1,many,CATSRDPGQQETQYF,TGTGCCACCAGCAGAGACCCGGGACAGCAAGAGACCCAGTACTTC
13,TRBV10-3,TRBJ1-5,TRBD1,many,CAIRGTANQPQHF,TGTGCCATCAGGGGGACAGCAAATCAGCCCCAGCATTTT
13,TRBV7-6,TRBJ1-4,NA,many,CASSSVEGEKLFF,TGTGCCAGCAGCTCGGTCGAAGGGGAAAAACTGTTTTTT
15,TRBV7-2,TRBJ2-4,NA,many,CASSLGAIAKNIQYF,TGTGCCAGCAGCTTAGGCGCGATAGCCAAAAACATTCAGTACTTC
12,TRBV15,TRBJ1-2,NA,NA,CATSRVPYGYTF,TGTGCCACCAGCAGAGTTCCCTATGGCTACACCTTC
15,TRBV6-2/TRBV6-3,TRBJ1-5,TRBD1,many,CASSPGTATNQPQHF,TGTGCCAGCAGTCCTGGGACAGCGACCAATCAGCCCCAGCATTTT
13,TRBV20-1,TRBJ2-3,TRBD2,many,CSARTSGVDTQYF,TGCAGTGCTCGGACTAGCGGGGTAGATACGCAGTATTTT
14,TRBV11-2,TRBJ1-6,NA,many,CASSASSGGSPLHF,TGTGCCAGCAGCGCCTCTTCGGGCGGTTCACCCCTCCACTTT
16,TRBV18,TRBJ1-1,TRBD1,NA,CASTPSTGLMNSEAFF,TGTGCCAGCACACCGTCGACAGGGTTGATGAACTCTGAAGCTTTCTTT